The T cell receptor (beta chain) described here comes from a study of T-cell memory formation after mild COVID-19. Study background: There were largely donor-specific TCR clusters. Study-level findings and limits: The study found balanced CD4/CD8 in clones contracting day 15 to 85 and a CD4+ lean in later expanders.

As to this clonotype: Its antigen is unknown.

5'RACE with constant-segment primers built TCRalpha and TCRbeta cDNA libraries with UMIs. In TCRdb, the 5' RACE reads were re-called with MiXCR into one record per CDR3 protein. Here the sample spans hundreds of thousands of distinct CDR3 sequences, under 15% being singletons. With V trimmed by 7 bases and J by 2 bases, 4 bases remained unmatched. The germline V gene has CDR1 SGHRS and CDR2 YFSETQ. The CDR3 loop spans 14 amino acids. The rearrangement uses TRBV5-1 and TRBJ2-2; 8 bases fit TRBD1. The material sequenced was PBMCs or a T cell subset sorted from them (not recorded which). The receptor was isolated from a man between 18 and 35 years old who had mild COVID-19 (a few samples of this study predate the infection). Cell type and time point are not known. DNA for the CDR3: TGCGCCAGCGGACAGGGACAAAACACCGGGGAGCTGTTTTTT. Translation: CASGQGQNTGELFF. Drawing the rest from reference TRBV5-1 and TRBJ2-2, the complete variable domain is KAGVTQTPRYLIKTRGQQVTLSCSPISGHRSVSWYQQTPGQGLQFLFEYFSETQRNKGNFPGRFSGRQFSNSRSEMNVSTLELGDSALYLCASGQGQNTGELFFGEGSRLTVL.